This TCR beta chain stems from a study of blood T cell repertoires in COVID-19. TCRdb's copy holds only in-frame clones and misses some; the assay was immunoSEQ multiplex PCR. Of approximately 290,000 clones listed, about 85% are singletons. Trimming at V came to 1 base and at J to 11 bases, leaving 3 bases not matched to a gene. The CDR3 has 13 residues. CDR1 SGHTA and CDR2 FQGNSA come from the germline V gene. The receptor was isolated from a human donor with COVID-19, enrolled during active disease. The donor label of this sample is uncertain. The chain couples TRBV7-2 to TRBJ2-1; 9 nucleotides align to TRBD2. Sequencing was done on a sample of peripheral blood. CDR3: CASSLGLAGQQFF. The CDR3, as DNA: TGTGCCAGCAGCTTAGGGCTAGCGGGACAGCAGTTCTTC.